Below, 5 T cell receptor beta chains from the same sample are listed, as sequenced in a study of T cell responses to AZD1222 COVID-19 vaccine. Using immunoSEQ multiplex PCR, the repertoire was profiled, and TCRdb retains in-frame clones only, with some absent. The data contain approximately 70,000 clones, 80% to 90% of them singletons. The sample was peripheral blood, taken on day 0 of AZD1222 vaccination. These receptors were collected from an adult in good health.

This chain connects TRBV7-3 to TRBJ2-1; D gene unclear. Germline V gene sequence: CDR1 SGHTA, CDR2 FQGTGA. The CDR3 sequence is 16 residues long. Between the trimmed V and J ends, which lost 5 bases and 2 bases, there was a span of 16 bases. The CDR3: CASSPRASSAYNEQFF. The CDR3, as DNA: TGTGCCAGCAGCCCTAGGGCCTCCAGTGCCTACAATGAGCAGTTCTTC.

V usage is TRBV5-4 and J usage is TRBJ1-1; no reliable D call. The V and J ends lost 0 bases and 0 bases respectively, with 3 bases between them. CDR1 is SGHNT, CDR2 YYREEE, per germline (reference sequence). The CDR3 totals 13 residues. The CDR3 DNA follows: TGTGCCAGCAGCTTGGTTATGAACACTGAAGCTTTCTTT. This translates into CASSLVMNTEAFF.

The chain has TRBV5-4 and TRBJ1-1; D uncertain. CDR3 length: 14 residues. Germline CDR1 is SGHNT and CDR2 is YYREEE (reference sequence). V dropped 0 bases and J dropped 5 bases, with 11 bases sitting between them. This chain's CDR3 is CASSLGPTGTEAFF. CDR3 DNA sequence: TGTGCCAGCAGCTTGGGGCCGACTGGGACTGAAGCTTTCTTT.

The chain is built from TRBV7-8 and TRBJ2-1; D remains unclear. The ends were cut back, 4 bases at V and 4 bases at J, with 11 bases in the middle. CDR1 SGHVS and CDR2 FQNEAQ come from the germline V gene. This CDR3 region has 14 residues. The CDR3 DNA reads TGTGCCAGCAGCTCCTTAGGAGATTACAATGAGCAGTTCTTC. Translating gives CASSSLGDYNEQFF.

The chain is built from TRBV6-2 or TRBV6-3 and TRBJ2-2; possible D gene TRBD2, 6 bases. Between the trimmed V and J ends, which lost 0 bases and 2 bases, there was a span of 13 bases. CDR3 length: 17 amino acids. CDR1 is MNHEY and CDR2 is SVGEGT in the germline V gene. The CDR3 sequence is CASSYSIFGLNTGELFF. Written as DNA, the CDR3 is TGTGCCAGCAGTTACTCGATTTTCGGACTAAACACCGGGGAGCTGTTTTTT.